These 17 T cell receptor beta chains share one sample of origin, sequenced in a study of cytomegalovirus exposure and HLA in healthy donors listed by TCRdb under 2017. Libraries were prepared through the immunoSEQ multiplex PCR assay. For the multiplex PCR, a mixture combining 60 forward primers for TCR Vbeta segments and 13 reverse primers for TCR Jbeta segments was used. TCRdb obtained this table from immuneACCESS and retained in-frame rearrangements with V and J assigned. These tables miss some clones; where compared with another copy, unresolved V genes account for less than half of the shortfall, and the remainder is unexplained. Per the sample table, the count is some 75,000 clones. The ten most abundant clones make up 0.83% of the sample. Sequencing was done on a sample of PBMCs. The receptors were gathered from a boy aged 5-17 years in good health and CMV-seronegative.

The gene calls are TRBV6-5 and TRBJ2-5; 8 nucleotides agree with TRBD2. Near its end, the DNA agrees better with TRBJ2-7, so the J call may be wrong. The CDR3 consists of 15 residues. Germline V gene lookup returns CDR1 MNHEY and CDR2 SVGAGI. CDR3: CASSYESGGLDEQYF. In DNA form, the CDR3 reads TGTGCCAGCAGTTACGAGTCGGGAGGGCTGGACGAGCAGTACTTC.

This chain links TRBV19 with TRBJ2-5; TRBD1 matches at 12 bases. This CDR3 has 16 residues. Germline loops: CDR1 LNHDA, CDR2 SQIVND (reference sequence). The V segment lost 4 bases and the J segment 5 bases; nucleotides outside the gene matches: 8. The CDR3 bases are TGTGCCAGTAGTACCCCCGGGACAGGGGGCGCGGAGACCCAGTACTTC. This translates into CASSTPGTGGAETQYF.

The CDR3 DNA reads TGCGCCAGCAGCCCGGACCCTAGCGGGAGGGCGGAAGAGCAGTACTTC. Amino acids: CASSPDPSGRAEEQYF. The J gene is TRBJ2-7, the V gene TRBV5-1, with TRBD2 matching over 12 bases. This CDR3 spans 16 amino acids. CDR1 is SGHRS and CDR2 is YFSETQ in the germline V gene. The ends lost 4 bases at V and 7 bases at J; junction bases unmatched: 12.

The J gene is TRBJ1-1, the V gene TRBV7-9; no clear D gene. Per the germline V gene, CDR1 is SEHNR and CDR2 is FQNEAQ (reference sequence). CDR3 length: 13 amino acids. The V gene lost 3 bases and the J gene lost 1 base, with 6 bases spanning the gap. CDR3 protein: CASSFPGNTEAFF. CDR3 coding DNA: TGTGCCAGCAGCTTCCCAGGGAACACTGAAGCTTTCTTT.

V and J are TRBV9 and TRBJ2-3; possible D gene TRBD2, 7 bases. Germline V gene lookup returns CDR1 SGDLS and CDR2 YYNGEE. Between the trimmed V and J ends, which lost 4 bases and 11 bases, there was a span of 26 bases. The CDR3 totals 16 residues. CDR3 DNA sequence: TGTGCCAGCAGCCCCTCTAAGGGGGGGGGCCCCTTTAAGCAGTATTTT. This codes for CASSPSKGGGPFKQYF.

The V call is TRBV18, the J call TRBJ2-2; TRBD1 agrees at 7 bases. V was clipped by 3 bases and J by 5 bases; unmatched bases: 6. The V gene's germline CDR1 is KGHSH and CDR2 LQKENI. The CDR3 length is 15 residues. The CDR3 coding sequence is TGTGCCAGCTCACCGAGACAGGGTGATACCGGGGAGCTGTTTTTT. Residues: CASSPRQGDTGELFF.

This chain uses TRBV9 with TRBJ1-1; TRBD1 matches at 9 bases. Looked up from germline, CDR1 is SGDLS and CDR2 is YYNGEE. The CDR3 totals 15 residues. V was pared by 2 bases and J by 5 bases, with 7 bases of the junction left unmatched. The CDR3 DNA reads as TGTGCCAGCAGCGTTCTGGGACAGGGATGGACTGAAGCTTTCTTT. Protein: CASSVLGQGWTEAFF.

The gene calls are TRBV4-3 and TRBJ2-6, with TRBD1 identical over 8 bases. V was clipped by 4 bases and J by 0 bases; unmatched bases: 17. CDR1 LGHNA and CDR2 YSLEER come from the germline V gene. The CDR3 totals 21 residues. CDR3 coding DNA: TGCGCCAGCAGCCGCAAACAAACCAGGGGGCTACCTACCTCTGGGGCCAACGTCCTGACTTTC. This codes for CASSRKQTRGLPTSGANVLTF.

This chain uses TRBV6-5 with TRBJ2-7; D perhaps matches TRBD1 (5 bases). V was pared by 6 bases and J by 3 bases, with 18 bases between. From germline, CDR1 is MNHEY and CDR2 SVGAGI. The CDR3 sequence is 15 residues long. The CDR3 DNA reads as TGTGCCAGCAGGCAGGGCCTCAGCCCCGTCTACGAGCAGTACTTC. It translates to CASRQGLSPVYEQYF.

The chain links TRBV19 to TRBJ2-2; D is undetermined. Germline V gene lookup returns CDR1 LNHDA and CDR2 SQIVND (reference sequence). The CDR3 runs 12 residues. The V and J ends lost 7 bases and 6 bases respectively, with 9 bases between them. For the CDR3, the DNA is TGTGCCAGTAACTGGGCATCCGGGGAGCTGTTTTTT. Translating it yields CASNWASGELFF. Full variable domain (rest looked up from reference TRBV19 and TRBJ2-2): DGGITQSPKYLFRKEGQNVTLSCEQNLNHDAMYWYRQDPGQGLRLIYYSQIVNDFQKGDIAEGYSVSREKKESFPLTVTSAQKNPTAFYLCASNWASGELFFGEGSRLTVL.

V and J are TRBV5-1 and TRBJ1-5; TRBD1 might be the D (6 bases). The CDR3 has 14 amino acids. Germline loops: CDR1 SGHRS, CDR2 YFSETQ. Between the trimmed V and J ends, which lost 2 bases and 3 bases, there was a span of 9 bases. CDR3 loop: CASSFEGVNQPQHF. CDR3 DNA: TGCGCCAGCAGCTTTGAGGGGGTCAATCAGCCCCAGCATTTT. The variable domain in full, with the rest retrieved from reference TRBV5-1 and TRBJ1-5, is KAGVTQTPRYLIKTRGQQVTLSCSPISGHRSVSWYQQTPGQGLQFLFEYFSETQRNKGNFPGRFSGRQFSNSRSEMNVSTLELGDSALYLCASSFEGVNQPQHFGDGTRLSIL.

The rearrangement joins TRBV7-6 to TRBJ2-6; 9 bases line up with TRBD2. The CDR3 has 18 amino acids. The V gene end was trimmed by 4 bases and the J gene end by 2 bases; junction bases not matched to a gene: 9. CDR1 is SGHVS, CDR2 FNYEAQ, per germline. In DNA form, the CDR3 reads TGTGCCAGCAGCTCTACCAGCGGGAGGTTGCCTGGGGCCAACGTCCTGACTTTC. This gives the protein CASSSTSGRLPGANVLTF.

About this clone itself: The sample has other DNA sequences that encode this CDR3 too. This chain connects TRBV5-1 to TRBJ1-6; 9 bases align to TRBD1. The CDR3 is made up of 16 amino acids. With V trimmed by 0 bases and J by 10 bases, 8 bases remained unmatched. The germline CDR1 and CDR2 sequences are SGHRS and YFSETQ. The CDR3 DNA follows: TGCGCCAGCAGCTTGGAATCTACAGGGGGCGGATCACCCCTCCACTTT. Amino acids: CASSLESTGGGSPLHF.

CDR3 sequence (DNA): TGTGCCAGCAGCTGGGGGGGCACTGAAGCTTTCTTT. Translation gives CASSWGGTEAFF. The chain combines TRBV5-6 with TRBJ1-1; D perhaps matches TRBD1 (5 bases). The germline CDR1 and CDR2 sequences are SGHDT and YYEEEE. The V and J ends lost 3 bases and 4 bases respectively, with 7 bases between them. The CDR3 covers 12 residues.

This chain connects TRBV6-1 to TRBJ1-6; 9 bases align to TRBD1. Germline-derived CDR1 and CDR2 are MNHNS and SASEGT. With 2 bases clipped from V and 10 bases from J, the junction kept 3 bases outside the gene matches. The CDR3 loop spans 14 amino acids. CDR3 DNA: TGTGCCAGCAGTGAATGGGACAGGGAATCACCCCTCCACTTT. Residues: CASSEWDRESPLHF.

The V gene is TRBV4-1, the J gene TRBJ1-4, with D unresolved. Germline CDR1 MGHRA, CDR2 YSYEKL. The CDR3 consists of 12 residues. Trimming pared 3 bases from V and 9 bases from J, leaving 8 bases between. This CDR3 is CASSHPYKKLFF. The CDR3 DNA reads TGCGCCAGCAGCCATCCATACAAAAAACTGTTTTTT.

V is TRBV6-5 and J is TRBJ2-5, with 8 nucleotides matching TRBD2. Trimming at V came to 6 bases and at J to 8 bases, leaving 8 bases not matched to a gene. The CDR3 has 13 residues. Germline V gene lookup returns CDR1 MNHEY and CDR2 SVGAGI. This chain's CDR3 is CASRPGGGVTQYF. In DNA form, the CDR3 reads TGTGCCAGCAGGCCCGGGGGGGGAGTAACCCAGTACTTC.